This T cell receptor (beta chain) is drawn from a study of T-cell reconstitution after alpha-beta-depleted transplantation in children. Notes on the study in general: At the one-year point after transplant, T-cell counts and TCRbeta diversity were found to come mostly from T cells that had been newly produced. Recipient T cells and thymic progenitors that survived were the source of the high TCRbeta diversity seen at day 60 in some patients. Two months or so post-transplant, alpha-beta T cells reportedly derived from several hundred expanded graft clones.

As it was prepared, the TCRbeta library received unique molecular identifiers. Via MiXCR, TCRdb re-called the PCR reads, giving one row per CDR3 protein. The sample holds roughly 220,000 distinct CDR3 sequences, about 8.4% seen once. This clonotype was counted at least ten times. Antigen: not known. Sample: PBMCs, mostly from graft donor cells, taken 360 days after TCRalphabeta/CD19-depleted stem cell transplant. The clonotype comes from a male patient between 2 and 9 years old who had a stem cell transplant for acute myeloid leukemia, so the T cells may come from the graft donor.

For the CDR3, the DNA is TGTGCCAGCAGTGAACCGGGGGCCTACAGGGAGCAGTACGTC. This sequence encodes CASSEPGAYREQYV. This chain links TRBV2 with TRBJ2-7, with D perhaps given as TRBD1 or TRBD2 (6 bases each). The CDR3 spans 14 residues. The germline V gene has CDR1 SNHLY and CDR2 FYNNEI. Trimming took off 2 bases at V and 7 bases at J, with 15 bases between the two ends.